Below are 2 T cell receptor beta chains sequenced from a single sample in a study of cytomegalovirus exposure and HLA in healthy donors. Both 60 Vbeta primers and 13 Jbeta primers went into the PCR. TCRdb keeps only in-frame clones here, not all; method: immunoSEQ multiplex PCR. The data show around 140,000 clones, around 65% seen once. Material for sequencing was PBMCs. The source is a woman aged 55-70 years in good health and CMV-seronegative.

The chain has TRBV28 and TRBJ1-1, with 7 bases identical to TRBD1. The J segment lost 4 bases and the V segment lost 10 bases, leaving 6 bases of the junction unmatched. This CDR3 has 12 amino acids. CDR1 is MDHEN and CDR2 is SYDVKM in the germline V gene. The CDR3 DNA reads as TGTGCCACCCTGACAGGGACCACTGAAGCTTTCTTT. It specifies CATLTGTTEAFF.

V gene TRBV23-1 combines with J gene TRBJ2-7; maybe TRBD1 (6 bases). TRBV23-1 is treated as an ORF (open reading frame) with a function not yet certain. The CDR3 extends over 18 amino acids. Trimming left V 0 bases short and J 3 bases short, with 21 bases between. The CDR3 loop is CASSQSCRGPALCYEQYF. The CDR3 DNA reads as TGCGCCAGCAGTCAATCATGCAGGGGCCCCGCGTTATGCTACGAGCAGTACTTC.